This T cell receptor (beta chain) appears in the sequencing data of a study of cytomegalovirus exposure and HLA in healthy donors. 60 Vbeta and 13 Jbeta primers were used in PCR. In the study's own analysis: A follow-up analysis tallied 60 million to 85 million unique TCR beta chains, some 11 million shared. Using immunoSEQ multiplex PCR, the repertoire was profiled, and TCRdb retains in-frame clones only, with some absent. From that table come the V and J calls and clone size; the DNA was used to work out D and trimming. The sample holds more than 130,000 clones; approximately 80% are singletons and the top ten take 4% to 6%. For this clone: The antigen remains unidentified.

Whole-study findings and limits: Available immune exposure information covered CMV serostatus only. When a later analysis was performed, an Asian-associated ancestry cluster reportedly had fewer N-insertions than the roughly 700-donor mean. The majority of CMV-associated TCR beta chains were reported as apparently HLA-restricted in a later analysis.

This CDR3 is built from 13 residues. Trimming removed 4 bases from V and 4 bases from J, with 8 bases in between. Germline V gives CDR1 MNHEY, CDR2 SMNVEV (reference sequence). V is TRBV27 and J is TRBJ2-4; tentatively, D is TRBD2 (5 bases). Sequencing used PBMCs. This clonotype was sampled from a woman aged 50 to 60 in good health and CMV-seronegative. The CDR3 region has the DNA TGTGCCAGCAGTTCCGGGATAAAAAACATTCAGTACTTC. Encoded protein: CASSSGIKNIQYF.